Included here is one T cell receptor (beta chain) sequence, with context. The sample originates from a study of CDR3 diversity in severe acne. The CDR3 totals 15 residues. Trimming shortened V by 5 bases and J by 6 bases, and 19 bases separated the two germline ends. CDR1 SEHNR and CDR2 FQNEAQ come from the germline V gene (reference sequence). Via MiXCR, TCRdb re-called the PCR reads, giving one row per CDR3 protein. The table has approximately 79,000 distinct CDR3 sequences, roughly 52% seen once; the top ten hold over 9.5%. This chain connects TRBV7-9 to TRBJ1-2, with TRBD1 as a possible D gene (5 bases). The sequencing sample was made of blood. The TCR originated in a male donor in good health, serving as a control. CDR3 residues: CASSPSIGTRHGYTF. As DNA, the CDR3 is TGTGCCAGCAGCCCGTCAATCGGGACCCGGCATGGCTACACCTTC.